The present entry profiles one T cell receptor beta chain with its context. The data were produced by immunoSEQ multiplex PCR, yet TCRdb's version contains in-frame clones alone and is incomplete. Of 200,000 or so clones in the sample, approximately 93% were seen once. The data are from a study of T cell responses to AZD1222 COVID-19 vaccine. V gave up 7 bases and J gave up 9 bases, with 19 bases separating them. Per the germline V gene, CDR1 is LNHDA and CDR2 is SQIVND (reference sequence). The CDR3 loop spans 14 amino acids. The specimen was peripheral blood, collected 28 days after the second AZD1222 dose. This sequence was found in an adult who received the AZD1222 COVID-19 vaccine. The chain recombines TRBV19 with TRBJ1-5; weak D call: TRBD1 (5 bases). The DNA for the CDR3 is TGTGCCAGTACCTTATCGACAGTTCCTCGGCCCCAGCATTTT. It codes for CASTLSTVPRPQHF.